The present entry profiles one T cell receptor (beta chain) with its context. Its antigen is currently unknown. The CDR3 sequence is 15 residues long. V was cut by 5 bases and J by 0 bases, with 14 bases left in between. The germline V gene has CDR1 SGHVS and CDR2 FQNEAQ. These data originate in a study of lymphopenia after photon versus proton radiotherapy. TCRdb's copy holds only in-frame clones and misses some; the assay was immunoSEQ multiplex PCR. The sample lists tens of thousands of clones, more than 70% seen once, with around 1.5% in the top ten. Notes on the study in general: Under photons, naive T cells and diversity fell while effector/memory populations rose. Post-nadir diversity loss with photons came from oligoclonal expansion, particularly CD8+ Temra cells. A bigger post-nadir fall in TCR diversity correlated inversely with survival time in deceased patients. Survival link was tested only in deceased patients; proton benefit remains a possibility.

This clonotype was obtained from a man aged 55 to 69 with pancreatic cancer. The chain has TRBV7-8 and TRBJ2-7; D is possibly TRBD2 (6 bases). The sequencing here drew on peripheral blood, taken from a patient treated with proton-based radiotherapy. CDR3 DNA: TGTGCCAGCAGCAACCTAGCGCCGAGCTCCTACGAGCAGTACTTC. Amino acid sequence: CASSNLAPSSYEQYF. Variable domain in full (rest from reference TRBV7-8 and TRBJ2-7): GAGVSQSPRYKVAKRGQDVALRCDPISGHVSLFWYQQALGQGPEFLTYFQNEAQLDKSGLPSDRFFAERPEGSVSTLKIQRTQQEDSAVYLCASSNLAPSSYEQYFGPGTRLTVT.